A selection of T cell receptor beta chains follows, all from one sample in a study of T cells expressing NK-cell markers. Reanalyzing the 5' RACE reads, TCRdb keeps one entry per CDR3 protein, without DNA. The sample data list about 260,000 distinct CDR3 sequences. Sequencing input: blood T cells: a sorted CD56 or NKG2C T cell subset, CD4+ or CD8+ T cells, or bulk PBMC T cells (not recorded which). The receptors shown here come from a woman aged 18 to 69 in good health. CDR3s include the opening cysteine and the closing phenylalanine or tryptophan.

j_call	v_call	cdr3_aa
TRBJ2-2	TRBV7-2	CASSRSGVNTGELFF
TRBJ2-3	TRBV5-4	CASSFGTGSTDTQYF
TRBJ1-6	TRBV10-2	CASSESAANSPLHF
TRBJ1-5	TRBV7-2	CASRLGGFGQPQHF
TRBJ2-5	TRBV27	CASSPQQYQETQYF
TRBJ1-2	TRBV12-3/TRBV12-4	CASSLALGRGYTF
TRBJ2-7	TRBV12-3/TRBV12-4	CASRGLAVYEQYF
TRBJ1-1	TRBV29-1	CSGRRGTEAFF
TRBJ2-3	TRBV20-1	CSAQRGRFRTDTQYF
TRBJ2-2	TRBV6-5	CASSSLAGGTNTGELFF
TRBJ1-2	TRBV20-1	CSASRGTNYGYTF
TRBJ2-4	TRBV18	CASSPRQGTKNIQYF
TRBJ2-1	TRBV15	CATSRGGGNPGNEQFF
TRBJ2-6	TRBV11-1	CASSLEDPGANVLTF
TRBJ2-5	TRBV7-2	CASSLSLSGEAQYF
TRBJ2-2	TRBV11-3	CASSLGAGAHTGELFF
TRBJ2-1	TRBV12-3/TRBV12-4	CASKTGTSHNEQFF
TRBJ2-2	TRBV12-3/TRBV12-4	CASSFLGANTGELFF
TRBJ1-5	TRBV5-1	CASSLEAAWGSPQHF
TRBJ1-2	TRBV7-2	CASSLEGQGASYGYTF
TRBJ2-7	TRBV21-1	CASSCHRSAYEQYF
TRBJ2-5	TRBV7-2	CASSRNSRGETQYF
TRBJ2-1	TRBV9	CASSSAGSSYNEQFF
TRBJ2-5	TRBV10-3	CAISDPLGLLETQYF
TRBJ1-1	TRBV20-1	CSAPTAKGVNTEAFF
TRBJ2-7	TRBV11-3	CASSPQGRNEQYF
TRBJ2-1	TRBV20-1	CSARDPAGAGEEQFF
TRBJ2-5	TRBV5-4	CASSITRQETQYF
TRBJ2-3	TRBV20-1	CSARDFRGSATDTQYF